This passage covers 4 T cell receptor beta chains from one sample sequenced in a study of beta chain features in type 1 diabetes. Expressed TCRB transcripts were sequenced because the entire RNA isolate underwent reverse transcription. Libraries were prepared by immunoSEQ multiplex PCR; TCRdb keeps only in-frame clonotypes and omits some of them. Among about 150,000 clones, approximately 10% were seen once, and the ten largest hold roughly 2%. Sequenced input: central memory CD4+ T cells from blood. The receptors derive from a man between 18 and 29 years old in good health.

The sample holds a few counts of this clone. The CDR3 DNA follows: TGTGCCAGCAGCCAAGCGGGAGGGCTCGGCGGGGAGCTGTTTTTT. This encodes CASSQAGGLGGELFF. The chain recombines TRBV4-2 with TRBJ2-2; the match to TRBD2 covers 8 bases. The CDR3 sequence is 15 residues long. Per the germline V gene, CDR1 is LGHNA and CDR2 is YNFKEQ. J lost 7 bases, V lost 1 base, and 5 bases had no gene match.

In this sample, this clone turned up a few times. The V gene is TRBV7-2, the J gene TRBJ2-7, with a tentative D call TRBD1 (5 bases). CDR1 SGHTA and CDR2 FQGNSA come from the germline V gene. The CDR3 totals 14 residues. Trimming took 8 bases from V and 2 from J, leaving 16 bases between them. The CDR3 DNA follows: TGTGCCAGCCAACAGGACGTTCTAACCTACGAGCAGTACTTC. This gives the protein CASQQDVLTYEQYF.

This clone was detected only a few times. This CDR3 is also generated by other DNA sequences in the sample. The CDR3 nucleotides read TGCAGTGCTACAGGGACAGATACGCAGTATTTT. Its protein is CSATGTDTQYF. The gene calls are TRBV20-1 and TRBJ2-3, with D maybe TRBD1 (5 bases). The CDR3 is 11 residues long. V dropped 4 bases and J dropped 3 bases, with 5 bases sitting between them. Germline V CDR1 and CDR2: DFQATT, SNEGSKA (reference sequence).

J is TRBJ2-3 and V is TRBV4-1, with 9 bases lining up with TRBD1. Trimming cost V 4 bases and J 5 bases; bases outside gene matches: 7. CDR1 and CDR2 (germline): MGHRA, YSYEKL. The CDR3 runs 15 residues. CDR3 region: CASSRSTGGVDTQYF. CDR3 nucleotide sequence: TGCGCCAGCAGCCGATCGACAGGGGGGGTAGATACGCAGTATTTT.